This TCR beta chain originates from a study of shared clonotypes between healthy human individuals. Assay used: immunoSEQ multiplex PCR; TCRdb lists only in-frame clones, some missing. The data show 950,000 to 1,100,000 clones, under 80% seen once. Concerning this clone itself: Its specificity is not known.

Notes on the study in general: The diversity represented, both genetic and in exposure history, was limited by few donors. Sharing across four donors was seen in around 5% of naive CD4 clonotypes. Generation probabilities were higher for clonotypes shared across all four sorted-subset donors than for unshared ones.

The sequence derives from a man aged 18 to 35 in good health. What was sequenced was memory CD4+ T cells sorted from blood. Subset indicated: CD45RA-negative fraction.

The CDR3 DNA follows: TGCGCCAGCAGCTTGACTAGCGGGGAGCTGTTTTTT. This sequence encodes CASSLTSGELFF. The chain joins TRBV5-1 to TRBJ2-2; a possible D gene is TRBD2 (5 bases). Trimming cost V 1 base and J 7 bases, with 5 bases left between them. Germline V lookup: CDR1 SGHRS, CDR2 YFSETQ. The CDR3 runs to 12 residues. Supplemented by reference TRBV5-1 and TRBJ2-2, the full variable domain reads KAGVTQTPRYLIKTRGQQVTLSCSPISGHRSVSWYQQTPGQGLQFLFEYFSETQRNKGNFPGRFSGRQFSNSRSEMNVSTLELGDSALYLCASSLTSGELFFGEGSRLTVL.